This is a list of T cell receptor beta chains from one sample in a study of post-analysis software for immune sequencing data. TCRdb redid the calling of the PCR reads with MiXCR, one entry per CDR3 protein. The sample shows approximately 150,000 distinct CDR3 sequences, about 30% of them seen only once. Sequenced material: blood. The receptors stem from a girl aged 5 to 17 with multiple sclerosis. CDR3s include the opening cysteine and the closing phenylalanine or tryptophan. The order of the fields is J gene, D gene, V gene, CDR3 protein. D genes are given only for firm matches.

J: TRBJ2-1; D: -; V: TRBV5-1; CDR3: CASSYGWRRPYNEQFF
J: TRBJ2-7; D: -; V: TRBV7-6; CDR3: CASSPGGGPNYEQYF
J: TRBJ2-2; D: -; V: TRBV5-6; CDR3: CASSSTPGQNTGELFF
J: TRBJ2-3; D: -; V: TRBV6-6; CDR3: CASISLSRTDTQYF
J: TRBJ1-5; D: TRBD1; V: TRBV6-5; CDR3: CASSYGPGTGEGQPQHF
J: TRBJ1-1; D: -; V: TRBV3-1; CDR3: CASSQGRNTEAFF
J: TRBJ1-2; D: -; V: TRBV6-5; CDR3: CASGSGGWGYTF
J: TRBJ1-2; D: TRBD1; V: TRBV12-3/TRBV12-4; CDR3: CASSLMEGAGYTF
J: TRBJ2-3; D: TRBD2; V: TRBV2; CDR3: CASSSAGVGTDTQYF
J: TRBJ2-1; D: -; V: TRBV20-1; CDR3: CSARGTASYNEQFF
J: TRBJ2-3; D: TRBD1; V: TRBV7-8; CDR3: CASSFDRGRADTQYF
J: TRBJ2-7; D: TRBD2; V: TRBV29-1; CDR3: CSVAASGSSEQYF
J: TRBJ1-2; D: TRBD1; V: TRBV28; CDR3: CASSRTGGFGYTF
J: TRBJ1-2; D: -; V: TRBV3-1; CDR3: CASNVRRELNYGYTF
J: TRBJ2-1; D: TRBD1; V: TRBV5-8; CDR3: CASSLLGTGSNEQFF
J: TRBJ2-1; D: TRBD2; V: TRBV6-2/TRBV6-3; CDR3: CAGSYSFLAGHNEQFF
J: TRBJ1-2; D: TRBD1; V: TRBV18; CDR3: CASSLTGTGSSNYGYTF
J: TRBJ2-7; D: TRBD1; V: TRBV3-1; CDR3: CASSNPGQGSYEQYF
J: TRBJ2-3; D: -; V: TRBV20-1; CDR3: CSAREDTDTQYF
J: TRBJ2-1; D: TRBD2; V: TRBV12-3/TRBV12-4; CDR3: CASSLPLAGGPEQFF
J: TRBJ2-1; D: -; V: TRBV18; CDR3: CASSGPTPLEQFF
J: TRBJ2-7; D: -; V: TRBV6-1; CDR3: CASGQGTVDEQYF
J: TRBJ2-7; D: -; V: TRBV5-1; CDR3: CASSNSYEQYF
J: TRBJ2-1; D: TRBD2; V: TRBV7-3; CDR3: CASSPLGRTNNEQFF
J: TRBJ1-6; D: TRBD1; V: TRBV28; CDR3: CATGSGQGNSPLHF
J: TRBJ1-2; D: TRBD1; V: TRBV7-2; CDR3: CASSLETGVGYTF
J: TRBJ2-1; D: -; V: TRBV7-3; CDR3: CASSLNTKGEQFF
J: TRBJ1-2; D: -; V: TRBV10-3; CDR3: CAINREGPNYGYTF
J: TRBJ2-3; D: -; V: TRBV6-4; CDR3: CASSDSESGPNTDTQYF
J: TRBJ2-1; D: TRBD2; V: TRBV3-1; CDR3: CASSQEAGLAGRNEQFF
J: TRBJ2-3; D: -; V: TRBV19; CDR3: CASSAQAGFTDTQYF
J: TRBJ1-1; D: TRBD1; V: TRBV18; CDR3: CASSPGQGAGEAFF
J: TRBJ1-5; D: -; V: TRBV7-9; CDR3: CASSLGPQGNQPQHF
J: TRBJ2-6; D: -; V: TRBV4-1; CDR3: CASSREPGGANVLTF
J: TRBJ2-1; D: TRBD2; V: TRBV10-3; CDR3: CAVRVGAAGDNEQFF
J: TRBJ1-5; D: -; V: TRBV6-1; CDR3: CASSETALSNQPQHF
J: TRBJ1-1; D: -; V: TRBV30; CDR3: CAWKLDKNTEAFF
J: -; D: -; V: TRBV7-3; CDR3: CASSLGGRSYNEQYF
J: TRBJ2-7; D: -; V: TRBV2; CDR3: CASSVGSGLYEQYF
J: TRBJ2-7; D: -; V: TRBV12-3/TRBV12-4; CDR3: CASSIRDTRYEQYF
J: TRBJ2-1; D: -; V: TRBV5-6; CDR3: CASSLATRTAQEDEQFF
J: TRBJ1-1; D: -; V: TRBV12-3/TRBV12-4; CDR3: CASSLVQGEGTEAFF
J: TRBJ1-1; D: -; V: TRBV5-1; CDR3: CASNTALGATEAFF
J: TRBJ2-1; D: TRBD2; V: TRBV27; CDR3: CASSFTSSAGGPDNEQFF
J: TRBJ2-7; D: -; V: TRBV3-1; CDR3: CASSQGSGAAYEQYF